Listed here is a single T cell receptor beta chain. The target antigen is unknown. PCR involved 60 Vbeta and 13 Jbeta primers. TCRdb's copy holds only in-frame clones and misses some; the assay was immunoSEQ multiplex PCR. Altogether 140,000 or so clones are present, approximately 79% being singletons, with the ten largest covering 1.2%. This record comes from a study of cytomegalovirus exposure and HLA in healthy donors. Study observations and caveats: Rare sequences made up most TCRs, while some public TCRs were found in many donors.

The CDR3 is 12 amino acids. Between the trimmed V and J ends, which lost 6 bases and 12 bases, there was a span of 18 bases. The germline CDR1 and CDR2 sequences are MNHEY and SMNVEV (reference sequence). J is TRBJ2-7 and V is TRBV27; D might be TRBD1 (5 bases). This sequence was found in a female donor in good health and CMV-seronegative. The sample taken for sequencing was PBMCs. Here the CDR3 DNA reads TGTGCCAGCAGCCAGACAGTCCCCTCAATGTACTTC. It yields the protein CASSQTVPSMYF.